This T cell receptor (beta chain) came from a study of blood T cell repertoires in COVID-19. Whole-study context: Acute and convalescent COVID-19 specimens originated in the United States, Italy and Spain.

Sequenced by immunoSEQ multiplex PCR; TCRdb stores in-frame clones only, minus some. Among fewer than 60,000 clones listed, 84% were seen once. The V and J ends lost 4 bases and 3 bases, in that order; junction bases with no gene match: 8. The CDR3 totals 15 residues. The germline CDR1 and CDR2 sequences are SGHTA and FQGNSA. This TCR was recovered from a human donor in a cohort sampled during active COVID-19. The sample consisted of peripheral blood. The chain recombines TRBV7-2 with TRBJ2-7; TRBD1 matches 8 bases. Here the CDR3 DNA reads TGTGCCAGCAGCTCCCCAGGGACAGGCGGCTACGAGCAGTACTTC. Amino acid sequence: CASSSPGTGGYEQYF.